The entry that follows covers one T cell receptor beta chain sequence. This sample was included in a study of shared clonotypes between healthy human individuals. As processed by the authors: Sequence data from immunoSEQ were junction-only and lacked quality scores; consequently, filtering differed. TCRdb keeps only in-frame clones here, not all; method: immunoSEQ multiplex PCR. D and trimming were read from the DNA, whereas the V and J calls and clone size are those reported in that table. The sample has 700,000 or so clones, 60% to 80% seen once. The sample was memory CD4+ T cells sorted from blood. Subset described: CD45RA-negative fraction. This TCR derives from a woman aged 30 to 39 in good health.

The CDR3 region is CASKGDVTQYF. CDR3 nucleotide sequence: TGCGCCAGCAAGGGGGACGTTACGCAGTATTTT. The V gene is TRBV10-2, the J gene TRBJ2-3; the D gene is possibly TRBD1 (6 bases). V was pared by 7 bases and J by 8 bases, with 10 bases between. This CDR3 has 11 amino acids. Per germline, CDR1 WSHSY and CDR2 SAAADI.